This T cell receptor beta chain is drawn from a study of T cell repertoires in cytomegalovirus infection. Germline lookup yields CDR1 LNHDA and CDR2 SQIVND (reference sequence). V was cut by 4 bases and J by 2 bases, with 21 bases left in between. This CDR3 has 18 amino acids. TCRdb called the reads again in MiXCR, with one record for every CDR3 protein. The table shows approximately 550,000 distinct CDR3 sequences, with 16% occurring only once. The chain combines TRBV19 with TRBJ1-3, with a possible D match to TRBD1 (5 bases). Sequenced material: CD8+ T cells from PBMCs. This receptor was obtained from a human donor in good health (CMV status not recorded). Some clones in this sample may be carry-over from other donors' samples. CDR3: CASSTPKRGVLPGNTIYF. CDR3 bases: TGTGCCAGTAGTACCCCGAAGAGGGGCGTTCTTCCTGGAAACACCATATATTTT.